Given below is one T cell receptor beta chain in context. Its antigen is undetermined. The data originate from a study of identical twins. TCRdb re-analysed the 5' RACE reads in MiXCR, keeping a single row per CDR3 protein. The table records roughly 250,000 distinct CDR3 sequences, about 14% of them present only once. Findings of the study overall: One should note that invariant MAIT and iNKT cells could partly confound zero-insertion analyses. Surplus twin overlap in beta out-of-frame sequences was less pronounced.

Sequenced sample: memory (CD45RO+) T cells sorted from blood. The origin of this receptor is a woman aged 18 to 35 in good health.

The CDR3 DNA reads TGTGCCAGCAGTGACCCGCAGGGGGCCAGGGAGACCCAGTACTTC. Encoded protein: CASSDPQGARETQYF. The chain carries TRBV6-4 and TRBJ2-5, with TRBD1 matching over 8 bases. V lost 2 bases and J lost 5; bases outside the gene matches: 7. From germline, CDR1 is MRHNA and CDR2 SNTAGT. The CDR3 is 15 residues long.